This T cell receptor (beta chain) was identified in a study of identical twins. Carrying unique molecular identifiers, the cDNA also gained a universal primer site through template switching. One entry per CDR3 protein, called by TCRdb with MiXCR from the 5' RACE reads. The sample yields about 240,000 distinct CDR3 sequences, approximately 7.9% seen once. CDR3 length: 17 residues. V lost 0 bases to trimming and J lost 1 base, with 15 bases between them. This clonotype was seen a handful of times. This sample was also put to use in a study of yellow fever vaccine responses in identical twins.

Sample: CD8+ T cells sorted from blood. The receptor comes from a woman between 18 and 29 years old in good health. V and J are TRBV12-3 or TRBV12-4 and TRBJ1-1; D call uncertain. The CDR3 spells CASSLATLGWRNTEAFF. The CDR3 DNA sequence: TGTGCCAGCAGTTTAGCCACCTTAGGGTGGAGGAACACTGAAGCTTTCTTT.